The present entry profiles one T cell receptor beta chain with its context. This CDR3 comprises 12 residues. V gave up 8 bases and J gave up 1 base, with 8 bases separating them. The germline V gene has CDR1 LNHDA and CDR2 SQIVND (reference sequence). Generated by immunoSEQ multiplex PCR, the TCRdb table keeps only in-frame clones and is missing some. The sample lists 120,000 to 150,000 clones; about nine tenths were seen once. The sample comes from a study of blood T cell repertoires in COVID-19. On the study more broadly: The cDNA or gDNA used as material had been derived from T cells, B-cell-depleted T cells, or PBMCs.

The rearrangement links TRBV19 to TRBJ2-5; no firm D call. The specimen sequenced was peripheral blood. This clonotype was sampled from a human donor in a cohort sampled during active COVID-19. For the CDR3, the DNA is TGTGCCAGTGGGTCGGGCCAAGAGACCCAGTACTTC. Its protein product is CASGSGQETQYF.